The clone carrying this TCR beta chain was seen ten or more times. Its antigen is not known. Template switching added a universal primer site, and cDNA bore unique molecular identifiers. TCRdb fed the 5' RACE reads into MiXCR, producing one record per CDR3 protein. The table includes roughly 750,000 distinct CDR3 sequences, less than 25% detected once. The sample originates from a study of identical twins. The study's findings and limits: Out-of-frame alpha sequences shared between twins exhibited an excess of low generation probability.

J lost 8 bases, V lost 0 bases, and 2 bases had no gene match. This CDR3 comprises 15 residues. Germline V gene sequence: CDR1 SEHNR, CDR2 FQNEAQ (reference sequence). The data also belong to a second study, concerning T cells expressing NK-cell markers. That work adds: Of CD8+ T cells, about 1.0-8% belonged to dominant NKG2C+ clonotypes in five to seven donors.

This receptor was identified in a woman aged 18 to 35 in good health. V is TRBV7-9 and J is TRBJ2-1, with 12 bases fitting TRBD1. The specimen sequenced was PBMCs. The CDR3: CASSLAGTGGDEQFF. The CDR3 DNA follows: TGTGCCAGCAGCTTAGCCGGGACAGGGGGCGATGAGCAGTTCTTC.